This T cell receptor (beta chain) appears in the sequencing data of a study of cytomegalovirus exposure and HLA in healthy donors. Findings of the study overall: When analyzed later, a missense DCLRE1C variant was found to be linked to TCR beta V- and J-gene trimming. The authors listed some 150 TCR beta chains as cytomegalovirus-associated. DRB1 showed the most TCR associations and HLA-C the fewest in a later analysis, as rates varied by HLA locus. In vitro checks showed that a few CMV-associated chains really do target CMV antigens.

Turning to this clone: Its specificity is not known.

The PCR employed 60 Vbeta primers together with 13 Jbeta primers. Sequenced by immunoSEQ multiplex PCR; TCRdb stores in-frame clones only, minus some. The sample lists 100,000 to 150,000 clones, less than 80% seen once, with 1.9% in the top ten. CDR1 is LNHDA and CDR2 is SQIVND in the germline V gene (reference sequence). The J segment lost 5 bases and the V segment lost 6 bases, leaving 7 bases of the junction unmatched. This CDR3 comprises 13 residues. The rearrangement joins TRBV19 to TRBJ2-7, with 7 bases that match TRBD1. The material sequenced was PBMCs. The sequence came from a man in his fifties or sixties in good health and CMV-seronegative. The CDR3: CASSPQGFNEQYF. The CDR3, as DNA: TGTGCCAGTAGCCCACAGGGGTTCAACGAGCAGTACTTC.